Shown below are 22 T cell receptor beta chains from a single sample sequenced in a study of human T cells and chemical hapten exposure. TCRdb reanalysed the RACE reads using MiXCR and keeps one entry per CDR3 protein. The sample contains some 300,000 distinct CDR3 sequences, over 5% of which appear only once. Described time point: pre-sensitization, week 0. The treatment here: therapeutic diphenylcyclopropenone sensitization with weekly scalp DPC. The sequencing here drew on whole blood, taken in connection with sensitization to the hapten diphenylcyclopropenone (DPC). The receptors originated from a woman aged 18-30 years with alopecia areata. Some clones in this sample may be carry-over from other donors' samples.

This clonotype was picked up a small number of times. The V gene is TRBV6-5, the J gene TRBJ2-3; 7 bases align to TRBD2. The germline gives CDR1 MNHEY, CDR2 SVGAGI. CDR3 length: 14 residues. V shed 4 bases and J 10 bases; nucleotides not matched to a gene: 11. The CDR3 nucleotides are TGTGCCAGCAGTTCCCCGGGGGGAGCGGGGTCGCAGTATTTT. Encoded protein: CASSSPGGAGSQYF.

The chain carries TRBV24-1 and TRBJ2-5; D gene ambiguous. The CDR3 consists of 13 residues. The V gene's germline CDR1 is KGHDR and CDR2 SFDVKD. Trimming removed 3 bases from V and 2 bases from J, with 6 bases in between. In nucleotides, the CDR3 is TGTGCCACCAGTGATGGGCAGCAAGAGACCCAGTACTTC. Translation gives CATSDGQQETQYF.

This clonotype was seen many times. J is TRBJ1-1 and V is TRBV6-2 or TRBV6-3; tentatively, D is TRBD1 (6 bases). This CDR3 is 12 amino acids long. Trimming cost V 6 bases and J 5 bases, with 10 bases left between them. The V gene's germline CDR1 is MNHEY and CDR2 SVGEGT. The DNA of the CDR3 is TGTGCCAGCAGCTCAGGGGATACTGAAGCTTTCTTT. It specifies CASSSGDTEAFF.

This clonotype was detected many times. This chain uses TRBV7-6 with TRBJ1-2; no clear D gene. Germline CDR1 is SGHVS and CDR2 is FNYEAQ. The CDR3 has 19 residues. V was pared by 1 base and J by 3 bases, with 24 bases between. The CDR3 DNA reads as TGTGCCAGCAGCTTAGGCTTCTTTCGGACCGGACGGAGGGACTATGGCTACACCTTC. Its protein is CASSLGFFRTGRRDYGYTF.

This clonotype was seen a few times. The chain recombines TRBV7-9 with TRBJ1-6; 8 nucleotides match TRBD1. This CDR3 comprises 15 residues. Germline V gives CDR1 SEHNR, CDR2 FQNEAQ (reference sequence). V lost 1 base to trimming and J lost 8 bases; unmatched junction nucleotides: 4. In nucleotides, the CDR3 is TGTGCCAGCAGCTTAGAAGGGACAGGATATTCACCCCTCCACTTT. This sequence encodes CASSLEGTGYSPLHF.

This clonotype was seen a handful of times. The genes are TRBV7-2 and TRBJ2-3; 8 bases map to TRBD2. The CDR3 covers 14 residues. Per germline, CDR1 SGHTA and CDR2 FQGNSA. Germline trimming cut 5 bases from V and 4 bases from J; bases unmatched to any gene: 5. The CDR3 here is CASSVSGGPDTQYF. The CDR3 DNA reads as TGTGCCAGCAGCGTGTCGGGGGGGCCAGATACGCAGTATTTT. Complete variable domain (other parts from reference TRBV7-2 and TRBJ2-3): GAGVSQSPSNKVTEKGKDVELRCDPISGHTALYWYRQSLGQGLEFLIYFQGNSAPDKSGLPSDRFSAERTGGSVSTLTIQRTQQEDSAVYLCASSVSGGPDTQYFGPGTRLTVL.

This clonotype was seen only a few times. The chain is built from TRBV20-1 and TRBJ2-7; 8 bases are shared with TRBD1. With V trimmed by 3 bases and J by 6 bases, 13 bases remained unmatched. The length of the CDR3 is 15 residues. Germline CDR1 reads DFQATT; CDR2 reads SNEGSKA (reference sequence). CDR3 sequence reads: CSASDRGRGLREQYF. Written as DNA, the CDR3 is TGCAGTGCTAGCGACAGGGGTAGGGGGTTACGCGAGCAGTACTTC.

V usage is TRBV12-3 or TRBV12-4 and J usage is TRBJ1-5, with D unresolved. V dropped 3 bases and J dropped 5 bases, with 14 bases sitting between them. This CDR3 region has 15 residues. CDR3 residues: CASSFYRRLDQPQHF. The CDR3 region has the DNA TGTGCCAGCAGTTTCTACAGAAGGTTAGATCAGCCCCAGCATTTT.

The chain employs TRBV5-4 and TRBJ2-1; D possibly corresponds to TRBD1 (5 bases). V was cut by 3 bases and J by 2 bases, with 12 bases left in between. The CDR3 covers 15 residues. Germline V CDR1 and CDR2: SGHNT, YYREEE (reference sequence). CDR3: CASSSTVPTYNEQFF. CDR3 nucleotide sequence: TGTGCCAGCAGCTCGACAGTACCTACCTACAATGAGCAGTTCTTC.

This rearrangement joins TRBV20-1 to TRBJ1-2; D call uncertain. The CDR3 is 14 residues long. Between the trimmed V and J ends, which lost 2 bases and 2 bases, there was a span of 12 bases. Germline CDR1 is DFQATT and CDR2 is SNEGSKA (reference sequence). The CDR3 is CSARQRSWNYGYTF. CDR3 nucleotide sequence: TGCAGTGCTAGACAACGGAGCTGGAACTATGGCTACACCTTC.

This clonotype was detected only a few times. The rearrangement uses TRBV4-3 and TRBJ1-6; weak D call: TRBD1 (6 bases). Looked up from germline, CDR1 is LGHNA and CDR2 is YSLEER. The CDR3 is made up of 16 amino acids. Trimming cost V 2 bases and J 14 bases, with 22 bases left between them. CDR3: CASSQILRGEKKALHF. The CDR3 DNA is TGCGCCAGCAGCCAAATTTTGAGGGGGGAGAAAAAAGCCCTCCACTTT.

V usage is TRBV6-5 and J usage is TRBJ2-1; D assignment may be TRBD1 or TRBD2 (5 bases each). This CDR3 comprises 15 residues. V was pared by 5 bases and J by 5 bases, with 16 bases between. Germline lookup yields CDR1 MNHEY and CDR2 SVGAGI. CDR3 protein: CASSAPGTYNNEQFF. The CDR3 DNA sequence: TGTGCCAGCAGTGCACCCGGGACGTATAACAATGAGCAGTTCTTC.

Only a few counts were recorded for this clonotype. This rearrangement joins TRBV28 to TRBJ1-2; maybe TRBD1 (6 bases). The V end lost 6 bases, the J end lost 6 bases, and 17 bases lay between the germline ends. The germline V gene has CDR1 MDHEN and CDR2 SYDVKM. The CDR3 has 14 residues. The CDR3 is CASRRGGSKDGYTF. Written as DNA, the CDR3 is TGTGCCAGCAGGAGGGGGGGGAGTAAAGATGGCTACACCTTC.

This clonotype was picked up many times. This chain uses TRBV4-1 with TRBJ2-1; TRBD1 aligns across 7 bases. With V trimmed by 0 bases and J by 9 bases, 8 bases remained unmatched. Germline-derived CDR1 and CDR2 are MGHRA and YSYEKL. The CDR3 is 15 amino acids. CDR3: CASSQEQGTVSEQFF. Written as DNA, the CDR3 is TGCGCCAGCAGCCAAGAACAAGGGACAGTGAGTGAGCAGTTCTTC.

This clonotype appeared many times. J is TRBJ2-7 and V is TRBV11-2, with 7 bases identical to TRBD1. Germline CDR1 is SGHAT and CDR2 is FQNNGV. The CDR3 has 15 amino acids. V dropped 0 bases and J dropped 3; count of bases not matched to a gene: 5. The DNA for the CDR3 is TGTGCCAGCAGCTTAGACCCGGGACAGAGCTACGAGCAGTACTTC. Translation gives CASSLDPGQSYEQYF.

In its sample, this clonotype was seen a few times. The chain uses TRBV4-1 and TRBJ2-5; no clear D gene. The ends were cut back, 2 bases at V and 0 bases at J, with 10 bases in the middle. Germline CDR1 reads MGHRA; CDR2 reads YSYEKL. CDR3 length equals 15 residues. CDR3 in DNA: TGCGCCAGCAGCCAAACACACGTGTACCAAGAGACCCAGTACTTC. Its translation is CASSQTHVYQETQYF.

This clonotype was detected a few times. V is TRBV12-3 or TRBV12-4 and J is TRBJ1-1, with D tentatively TRBD1 (5 bases). V lost 6 bases and J 7 bases, leaving 15 bases between the germline ends. This CDR3 region has 13 residues. The CDR3 DNA is TGTGCCAGCAGACGTCCCGGGACGGATGAAGCTTTCTTT. This translates into CASRRPGTDEAFF.

This clonotype was seen repeatedly, ten times or more. The chain has TRBV5-1 and TRBJ2-1, with 7 bases aligning to TRBD1. This CDR3 region has 14 residues. Per the germline V gene, CDR1 is SGHRS and CDR2 is YFSETQ. After removal of 6 bases from V and 5 bases from J, the junction contained 8 bases not matched to a gene. The CDR3 spells CASTPGTANNEQFF. As DNA, the CDR3 is TGCGCCAGCACGCCGGGGACAGCAAACAATGAGCAGTTCTTC.

This clonotype was seen at least ten times. The chain recombines TRBV3-1 with TRBJ1-1; D ambiguous. The CDR3 loop spans 12 amino acids. V lost 8 bases and J lost 1, with 8 bases in between. Germline V gives CDR1 LGHDT, CDR2 YNNKEL (reference sequence). The CDR3 DNA follows: TGTGCCAGCGAAAACCCGAACACTGAAGCTTTCTTT. Translation: CASENPNTEAFF. Looking up the rest from reference TRBV3-1 and TRBJ1-1 gives the full variable domain: DTAVSQTPKYLVTQMGNDKSIKCEQNLGHDTMYWYKQDSKKFLKIMFSYNNKELIINETVPNRFSPKSPDKAHLNLHINSLELGDSAVYFCASENPNTEAFFGQGTRLTVV.

This clonotype was seen a handful of times. The genes are TRBV7-9 and TRBJ1-5; 8 nucleotides align to TRBD1. CDR3 size: 18 residues. After removal of 4 bases from V and 4 bases from J, the junction contained 15 bases not matched to a gene. Germline values: CDR1 SEHNR, CDR2 FQNEAQ (reference sequence). The CDR3 DNA follows: TGTGCCAGCAGCTCCCATGGACAGGGTCAAGGGATAAATCAGCCCCAGCATTTT. Its translation is CASSSHGQGQGINQPQHF.

This clonotype was observed at least ten times. V is TRBV5-1 and J is TRBJ2-5; D unresolved. Trimming left V 1 base short and J 2 bases short, with 9 bases between. Per germline, CDR1 SGHRS and CDR2 YFSETQ. The CDR3 runs 14 residues. The CDR3 spells CASSLFTGQETQYF. The CDR3 coding sequence is TGCGCCAGCAGCTTGTTTACTGGGCAAGAGACCCAGTACTTC.

This clonotype was observed a handful of times. The chain employs TRBV6-1 and TRBJ2-1; 9 bases map to TRBD1. The CDR3 length is 14 residues. Germline CDR1 and CDR2: MNHNS and SASEGT. V was clipped by 0 bases and J by 14 bases; unmatched bases: 8. CDR3 nucleotide sequence: TGTGCCAGCAGTGAAGCCGCTGGGACAGGGCAGGAGTTCTTC. Translated, it gives CASSEAAGTGQEFF.